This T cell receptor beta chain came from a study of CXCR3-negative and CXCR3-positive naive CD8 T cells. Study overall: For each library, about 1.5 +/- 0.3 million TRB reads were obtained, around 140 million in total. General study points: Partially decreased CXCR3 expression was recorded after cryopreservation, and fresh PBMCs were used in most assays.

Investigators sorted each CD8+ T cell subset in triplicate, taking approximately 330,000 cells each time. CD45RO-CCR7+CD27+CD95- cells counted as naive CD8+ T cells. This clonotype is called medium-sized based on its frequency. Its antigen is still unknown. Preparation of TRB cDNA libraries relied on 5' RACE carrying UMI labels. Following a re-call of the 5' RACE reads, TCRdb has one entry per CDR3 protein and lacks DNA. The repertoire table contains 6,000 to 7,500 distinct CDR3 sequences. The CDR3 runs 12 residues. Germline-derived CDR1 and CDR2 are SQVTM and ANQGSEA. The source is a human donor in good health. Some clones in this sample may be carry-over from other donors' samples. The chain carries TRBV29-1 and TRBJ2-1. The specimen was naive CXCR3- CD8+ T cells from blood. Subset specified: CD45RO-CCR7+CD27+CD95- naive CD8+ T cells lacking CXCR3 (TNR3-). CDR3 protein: CSVESSYNEQFF.